This passage covers 9 T cell receptor beta chains from one sample sequenced in a study of T cell responses to AZD1222 COVID-19 vaccine. Here immunoSEQ multiplex PCR was the method, and the copy in TCRdb shows in-frame clones only, minus some. The sample gives about 200,000 clones, roughly 92% of which show up once; about 1.2% is in the top ten. The source material was peripheral blood, sampled on day 0 of AZD1222 vaccination. Receptor source: an adult in good health.

V and J are TRBV2 and TRBJ2-3, with TRBD1 matching 9 bases. Germline V lookup: CDR1 SNHLY, CDR2 FYNNEI. V was pared by 5 bases and J by 12 bases, with 9 bases of the junction left unmatched. This CDR3 is 13 amino acids long. The CDR3 DNA follows: TGTGCCAGCAGTCCGGGACAGGGTCAAATACAGTATTTT. It yields the protein CASSPGQGQIQYF.

V is TRBV11-2 and J is TRBJ1-2, with D unclear. CDR1 and CDR2 from the germline V gene are SGHAT and FQNNGV. This CDR3 spans 12 amino acids. V was trimmed by 1 base and J by 8 bases, leaving 8 bases between them. The DNA for the CDR3 is TGTGCCAGCAGCTTAGTGGCAGCCGGCTACACCTTC. This sequence encodes CASSLVAAGYTF. Full variable domain (missing parts from reference TRBV11-2 and TRBJ1-2): EAGVAQSPRYKIIEKRQSVAFWCNPISGHATLYWYQQILGQGPKLLIQFQNNGVVDDSQLPKDRFSAERLKGVDSTLKIQPAKLEDSAVYLCASSLVAAGYTFGSGTRLTVV.

The J gene is TRBJ1-5, the V gene TRBV5-6, with D maybe TRBD1 (5 bases). V lost 3 bases and J lost 7, with 14 bases in between. The length of the CDR3 is 14 residues. Germline CDR1 SGHDT, CDR2 YYEEEE. The CDR3 protein is CASSSRWRGQPQHF. The DNA of the CDR3 is TGTGCCAGCAGCTCTCGATGGCGGGGCCAGCCCCAGCATTTT.

The V call is TRBV11-2, the J call TRBJ2-3; D gene uncertain. The germline V gene has CDR1 SGHAT and CDR2 FQNNGV. This CDR3 comprises 15 residues. V lost 1 base, J lost 4 bases, and 12 bases lay in between. CDR3 sequence reads: CASSLGAPSADTQYF. In nucleotides, the CDR3 is TGTGCCAGCAGCTTAGGTGCCCCCTCGGCAGATACGCAGTATTTT. The full variable domain, rest sourced from reference TRBV11-2 and TRBJ2-3, is EAGVAQSPRYKIIEKRQSVAFWCNPISGHATLYWYQQILGQGPKLLIQFQNNGVVDDSQLPKDRFSAERLKGVDSTLKIQPAKLEDSAVYLCASSLGAPSADTQYFGPGTRLTVL.

The genes are TRBV6-1 and TRBJ1-5, with D uncertain. In germline, CDR1 is MNHNS, CDR2 SASEGT. The CDR3 runs to 14 residues. Trimming cost V 2 bases and J 5 bases, with 10 bases left between them. CDR3 bases: TGTGCCAGCAGTGAATGGGCAGGACATCAGCCCCAGCATTTT. Translating gives CASSEWAGHQPQHF.

The rearrangement joins TRBV27 to TRBJ1-4; D is ambiguous. The CDR3 runs to 14 residues. Trimming took 2 bases from V and 10 from J, leaving 14 bases between them. Germline V gene lookup returns CDR1 MNHEY and CDR2 SMNVEV (reference sequence). The CDR3 coding sequence is TGTGCCAGCAGTTTACGGGCAATCCGGGGAAAACTGTTTTTT. Protein sequence: CASSLRAIRGKLFF.

The V gene is TRBV19, the J gene TRBJ2-5; D remains ambiguous. The germline CDR1 and CDR2 sequences are LNHDA and SQIVND (reference sequence). This CDR3 has 13 residues. The V end lost 6 bases, the J end lost 5 bases, and 13 bases lay between the germline ends. The CDR3 DNA reads TGTGCCAGTAGCGGACCTGGTGGTGAGACCCAGTACTTC. This sequence encodes CASSGPGGETQYF.

This chain uses TRBV28 with TRBJ2-7, with 8 bases that match TRBD2. Per the germline V gene, CDR1 is MDHEN and CDR2 is SYDVKM. This CDR3 has 15 amino acids. J lost 3 bases, V lost 5 bases, and 9 bases had no gene match. The CDR3 loop reads CASSPRGGRVYEQYF. CDR3 coding DNA: TGTGCCAGCAGTCCTCGCGGGGGGCGCGTCTACGAGCAGTACTTC.

J is TRBJ1-6 and V is TRBV7-2; D is perhaps TRBD1 (5 bases). The germline V gene encodes CDR1 SGHTA and CDR2 FQGNSA. The CDR3 is made up of 11 amino acids. Trimming pared 4 bases from V and 16 bases from J, leaving 11 bases between. For the CDR3, the DNA is TGTGCCAGCAGCTCCACGACAGCACTCCACTTT. Translation: CASSSTTALHF.